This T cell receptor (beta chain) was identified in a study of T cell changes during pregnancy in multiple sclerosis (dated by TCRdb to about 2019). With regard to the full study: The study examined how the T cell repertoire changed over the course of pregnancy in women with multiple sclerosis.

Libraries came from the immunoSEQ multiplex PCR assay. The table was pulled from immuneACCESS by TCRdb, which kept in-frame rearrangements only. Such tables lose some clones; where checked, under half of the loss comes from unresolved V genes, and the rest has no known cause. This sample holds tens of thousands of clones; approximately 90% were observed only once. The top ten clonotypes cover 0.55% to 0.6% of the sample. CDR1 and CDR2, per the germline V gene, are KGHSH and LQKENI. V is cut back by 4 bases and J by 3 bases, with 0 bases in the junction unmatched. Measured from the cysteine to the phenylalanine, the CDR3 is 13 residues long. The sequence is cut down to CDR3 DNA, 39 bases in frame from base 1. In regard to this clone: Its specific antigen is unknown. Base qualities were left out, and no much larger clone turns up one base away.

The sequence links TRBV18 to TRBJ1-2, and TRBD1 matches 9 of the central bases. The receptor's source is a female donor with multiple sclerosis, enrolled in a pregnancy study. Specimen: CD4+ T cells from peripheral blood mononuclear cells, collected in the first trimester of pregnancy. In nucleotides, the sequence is TGTGCCAGCTCACGGACAGGGGACTATGGCTACACCTTC. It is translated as CASSRTGDYGYTF.